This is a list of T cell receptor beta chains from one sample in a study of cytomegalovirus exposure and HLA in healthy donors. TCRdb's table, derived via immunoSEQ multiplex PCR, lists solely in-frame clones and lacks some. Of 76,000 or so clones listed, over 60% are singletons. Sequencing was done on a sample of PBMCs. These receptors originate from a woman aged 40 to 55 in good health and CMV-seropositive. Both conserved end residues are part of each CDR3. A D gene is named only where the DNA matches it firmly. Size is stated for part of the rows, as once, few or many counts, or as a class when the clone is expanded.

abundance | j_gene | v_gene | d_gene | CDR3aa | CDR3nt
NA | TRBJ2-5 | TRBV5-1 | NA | CASSFQGSGETQYF | TGCGCCAGCAGCTTCCAGGGGTCAGGAGAGACCCAGTACTTC
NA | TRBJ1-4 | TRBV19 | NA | CASSLGGGELFF | TGTGCCAGTAGCCTGGGAGGAGGCGAACTGTTTTTT
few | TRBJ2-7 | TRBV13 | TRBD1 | CASSSRRGQGVNEQYF | TGTGCCAGCAGCTCTAGACGTGGACAGGGGGTCAACGAGCAGTACTTC
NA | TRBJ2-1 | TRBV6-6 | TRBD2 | CASRDPGTSGGNEQFF | TGTGCCAGCAGAGATCCCGGGACTAGCGGGGGCAATGAGCAGTTCTTC
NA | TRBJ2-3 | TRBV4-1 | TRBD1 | CASSQDRGPEDTQYF | TGCGCCAGCAGCCAAGATAGGGGGCCGGAAGATACGCAGTATTTT
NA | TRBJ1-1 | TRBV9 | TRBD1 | CASSVTGVTEAFF | TGTGCCAGCAGCGTGACAGGGGTCACTGAAGCTTTCTTT
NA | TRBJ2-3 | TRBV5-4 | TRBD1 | CASSLTGNVADTQYF | TGTGCCAGCAGCCTGACAGGGAACGTGGCAGATACGCAGTATTTT
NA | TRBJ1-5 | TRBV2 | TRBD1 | CATAGRTGGPVEEPQHF | TGTGCCACCGCCGGTAGGACAGGGGGGCCCGTTGAGGAGCCCCAGCATTTT
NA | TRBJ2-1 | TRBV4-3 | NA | CASSQEPAGRGGRYNEQFF | TGCGCCAGCAGCCAAGAACCCGCCGGAAGGGGGGGCCGTTACAATGAGCAGTTCTTC
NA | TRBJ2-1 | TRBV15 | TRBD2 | CATRQRGVGAYNEQFF | TGTGCCACCAGGCAACGGGGGGTTGGCGCCTACAATGAGCAGTTCTTC
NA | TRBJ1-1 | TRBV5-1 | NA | CASSFEGIMNTEAFF | TGCGCCAGCAGCTTTGAGGGTATCATGAACACTGAAGCTTTCTTT
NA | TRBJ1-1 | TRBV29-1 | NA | CSVTDPNTGSTEAFF | TGCAGCGTTACGGACCCGAATACAGGGAGCACTGAAGCTTTCTTT
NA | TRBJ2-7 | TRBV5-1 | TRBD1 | CASSLQGVPYEQYF | TGCGCCAGCAGCTTGCAGGGGGTTCCCTACGAGCAGTACTTC
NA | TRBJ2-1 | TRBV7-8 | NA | CASSLAGGSDEQFF | TGTGCCAGCAGCTTAGCCGGAGGGTCGGATGAGCAGTTCTTC
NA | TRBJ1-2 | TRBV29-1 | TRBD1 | CSVARDRVGGYTF | TGCAGCGTCGCCCGGGACAGGGTAGGTGGCTACACCTTC
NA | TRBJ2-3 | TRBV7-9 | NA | CASSFKNGPDTQYF | TGTGCCAGCAGCTTTAAAAACGGTCCAGATACGCAGTATTTT
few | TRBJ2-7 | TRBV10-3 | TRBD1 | CAAGQAAGYEQYF | TGTGCCGCTGGACAGGCCGCCGGTTACGAGCAGTACTTC
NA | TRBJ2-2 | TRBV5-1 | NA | CASSDPRGNTGELFF | TGCGCCAGCAGCGACCCTAGGGGGAACACCGGGGAGCTGTTTTTT
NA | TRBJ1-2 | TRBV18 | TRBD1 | CASSQGAYYGYTF | TGTGCCAGCTCTCAGGGGGCGTACTATGGCTACACCTTC
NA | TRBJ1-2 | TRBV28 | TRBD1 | CASSLVRDRGHTNYGYTF | TGTGCCAGCAGTTTAGTAAGGGACAGGGGGCATACTAACTATGGCTACACCTTC
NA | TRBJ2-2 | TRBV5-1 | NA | CASSPQANTGELFF | TGCGCCAGCAGCCCGCAGGCGAACACCGGGGAGCTGTTTTTT
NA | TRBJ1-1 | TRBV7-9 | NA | CASSLQGQGAFF | TGTGCCAGCAGCTTACAGGGCCAGGGAGCTTTCTTT
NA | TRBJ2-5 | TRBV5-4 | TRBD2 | CASSLGLLASQETQYF | TGTGCCAGCAGCTTGGGTCTACTAGCGTCCCAAGAGACCCAGTACTTC
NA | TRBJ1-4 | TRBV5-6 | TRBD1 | CASSLQGTNEKLFF | TGTGCCAGCAGCTTACAGGGGACTAATGAAAAACTGTTTTTT
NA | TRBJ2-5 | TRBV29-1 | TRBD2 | CSVRKRTSTETQYF | TGCAGCGTTAGAAAAAGGACTAGCACAGAGACCCAGTACTTC
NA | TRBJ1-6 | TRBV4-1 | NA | CASSQDTGNNSPLHF | TGCGCCAGCAGCCAAGACACAGGAAATAATTCACCCCTCCACTTT
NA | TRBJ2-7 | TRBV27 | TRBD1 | CASSLGTGPSHEQYF | TGTGCCAGCAGTTTGGGGACAGGGCCAAGCCACGAGCAGTACTTC
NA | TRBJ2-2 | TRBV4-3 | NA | CASSQDAGNTGELFF | TGCGCCAGCAGCCAAGACGCAGGTAACACCGGGGAGCTGTTTTTT
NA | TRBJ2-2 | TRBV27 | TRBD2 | CASSPPPGLAVYTGELFF | TGTGCCAGCAGCCCTCCACCGGGACTAGCAGTGTACACCGGAGAGCTGTTTTTT
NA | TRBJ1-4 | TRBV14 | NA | CASSHRLSEKLFF | TGTGCCAGCAGCCACCGTCTTAGTGAAAAACTGTTTTTT
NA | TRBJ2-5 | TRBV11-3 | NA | CASSLGQQETQYF | TGTGCCAGCAGCTTAGGACAGCAAGAGACCCAGTACTTC
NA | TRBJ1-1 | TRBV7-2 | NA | CASSLVLNTEAFF | TGTGCCAGCAGCTTAGTCTTAAACACTGAAGCTTTCTTT
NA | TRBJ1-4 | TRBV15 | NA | CATYTSSGSRGEKLFF | TGTGCCACCTACACCTCATCCGGATCACGAGGAGAAAAACTGTTTTTT
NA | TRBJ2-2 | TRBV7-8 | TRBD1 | CASSLAGQGAANTGELFF | TGTGCCAGCAGCTTAGCGGGACAGGGGGCCGCGAACACCGGGGAGCTGTTTTTT
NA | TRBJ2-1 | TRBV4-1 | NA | CASSQDSIGEQFF | TGCGCCAGCAGCCAAGATTCGATCGGTGAGCAGTTCTTC
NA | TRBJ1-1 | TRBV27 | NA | CASSLLGGWDEAFF | TGTGCCAGCAGTTTATTGGGAGGGTGGGATGAAGCTTTCTTT
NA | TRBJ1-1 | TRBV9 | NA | CASTVDLTGTTEAFF | TGTGCCAGCACCGTAGATTTAACAGGGACCACTGAAGCTTTCTTT
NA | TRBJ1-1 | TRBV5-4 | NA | CASSLGQGIPEAFF | TGTGCCAGCAGTTTGGGGCAGGGTATACCTGAAGCTTTCTTT
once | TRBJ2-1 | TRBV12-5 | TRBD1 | CASAITQGAYNEQFF | TGTGCTAGTGCCATAACACAGGGGGCATACAATGAGCAGTTCTTC
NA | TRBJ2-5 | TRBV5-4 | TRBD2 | CASSSGGEETQYF | TGTGCCAGCAGCTCGGGGGGGGAAGAGACCCAGTACTTC
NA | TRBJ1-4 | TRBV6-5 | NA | CASSYDGAATNEKLFF | TGTGCCAGCAGTTACGATGGGGCAGCAACTAATGAAAAACTGTTTTTT
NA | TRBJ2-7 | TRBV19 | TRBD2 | CASSPRLAGRPYEQYF | TGTGCCAGTAGTCCTCGACTAGCGGGGCGGCCCTACGAGCAGTACTTC